This T cell receptor (beta chain) was observed in a study of T cell repertoires in cytomegalovirus infection. Study-wide background: From public TCR beta signatures came an indication of both CMV infection and matching HLA type.

With regard to this clonotype: The antigen is undetermined.

Study results and limitations: People with CMV and the relevant HLA were identified by cumulative public TCR beta family frequency. Across the ex vivo response, the dominant clonotypes were HLA-C-restricted CMV-specific TCR beta clonotypes.

TCRdb reanalysed the reads using MiXCR and keeps one entry per CDR3 protein. The sample carries around 250,000 distinct CDR3 sequences, over 15% recorded once. CDR1 is DFQATT and CDR2 is SNEGSKA in the germline V gene (reference sequence). V lost 3 bases, J lost 4 bases, and 8 bases stayed unmatched. This CDR3 has 15 residues. The sample comprised CD8+ T cells from PBMCs. The genes are TRBV20-1 and TRBJ2-7, with 11 bases that match TRBD1. The TCR was taken from a human donor in good health (CMV status not recorded). Some clones in this sample may be carry-over from other donors' samples. CDR3 in DNA: TGCAGTGCTAGGGGGGGACAGGGGGTGCAGTACGAGCAGTACTTC. Encoded protein: CSARGGQGVQYEQYF.